Below, 2 T cell receptor beta chains from the same sample are listed, as sequenced in a study of T cells in localized non-small cell lung cancer (dated by TCRdb to the early 2020s). The library came from the immunoSEQ multiplex PCR assay. Imported from immuneACCESS, the table was reduced by TCRdb to in-frame sequences with V and J called. These copies leave out some clones; in studies compared against another copy, an unresolved V gene accounts for under half, and the cause of the remainder is not known. Across this sample there are fewer than 40,000 clones, with just over 85% seen only once. The leading ten clones occupy around 4% of the sample. Sequencing used peripheral blood, obtained before any cancer treatment. The receptors originated from a male donor older than 55 with stage III lung adenocarcinoma.

The chain combines TRBV2 with TRBJ2-7; 8 bases are shared with TRBD2. With V trimmed by 8 bases and J by 6 bases, 12 bases remained unmatched. This CDR3 is built from 14 residues. Looked up from germline, CDR1 is SNHLY and CDR2 is FYNNEI. Written as DNA, the CDR3 is TGTGCCAGCGACGGACTGGGGCGGGGGGCCGAGCAGTACTTC. Its protein is CASDGLGRGAEQYF.

This chain links TRBV5-5 with TRBJ1-1, with TRBD1 as a possible D gene (5 bases). In germline, CDR1 is SGHKS, CDR2 YYEKEE (reference sequence). V was cut by 0 bases and J by 5 bases, with 11 bases left in between. This CDR3 comprises 14 residues. The CDR3 is CASSLEGRRTEAFF. Written as DNA, the CDR3 is TGTGCCAGCAGCTTGGAGGGGAGGAGGACTGAAGCTTTCTTT.